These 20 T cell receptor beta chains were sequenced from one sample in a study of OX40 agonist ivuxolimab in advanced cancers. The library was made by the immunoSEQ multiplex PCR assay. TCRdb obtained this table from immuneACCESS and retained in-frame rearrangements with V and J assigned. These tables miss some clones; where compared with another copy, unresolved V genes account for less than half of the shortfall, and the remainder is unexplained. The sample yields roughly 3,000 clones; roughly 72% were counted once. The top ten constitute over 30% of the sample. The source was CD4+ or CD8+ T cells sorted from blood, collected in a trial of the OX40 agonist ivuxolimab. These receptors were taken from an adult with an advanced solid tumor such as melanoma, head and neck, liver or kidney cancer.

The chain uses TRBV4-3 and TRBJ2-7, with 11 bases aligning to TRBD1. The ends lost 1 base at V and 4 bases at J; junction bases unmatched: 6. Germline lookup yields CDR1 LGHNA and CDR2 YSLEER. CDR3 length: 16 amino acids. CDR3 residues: CASSQVSGTGGYEQYF. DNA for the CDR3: TGCGCCAGCAGCCAAGTCTCCGGGACAGGGGGTTACGAGCAGTACTTC.

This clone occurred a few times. The CDR3 nucleotides are TGTGCCAGCACCGGGGGGGACAGGCGACATGAGCAGTTCTTC. This gives the protein CASTGGDRRHEQFF. The rearrangement uses TRBV6-1 and TRBJ2-1; possibly TRBD1 or TRBD2 for D (8 bases each). CDR3 length: 14 amino acids. V lost 7 bases and J 8 bases, leaving 18 bases between the germline ends. CDR1 and CDR2 from the germline V gene are MNHNS and SASEGT.

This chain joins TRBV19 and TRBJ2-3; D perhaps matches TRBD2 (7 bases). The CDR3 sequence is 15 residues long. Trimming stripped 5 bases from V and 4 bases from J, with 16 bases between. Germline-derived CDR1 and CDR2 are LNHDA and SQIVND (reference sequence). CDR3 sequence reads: CASSPSGEGPDTQYF. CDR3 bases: TGTGCCAGTAGTCCTTCAGGGGAGGGGCCAGATACGCAGTATTTT. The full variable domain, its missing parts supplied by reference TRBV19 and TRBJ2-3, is DGGITQSPKYLFRKEGQNVTLSCEQNLNHDAMYWYRQDPGQGLRLIYYSQIVNDFQKGDIAEGYSVSREKKESFPLTVTSAQKNPTAFYLCASSPSGEGPDTQYFGPGTRLTVL.

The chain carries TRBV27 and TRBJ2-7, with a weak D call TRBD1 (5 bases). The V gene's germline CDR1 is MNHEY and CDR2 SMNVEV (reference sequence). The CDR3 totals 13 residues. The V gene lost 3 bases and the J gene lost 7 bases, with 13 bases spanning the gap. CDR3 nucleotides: TGTGCCAGCAGTTTGGGGCTGATGGATGAGCAGTACTTC. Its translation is CASSLGLMDEQYF.

Written as DNA, the CDR3 is TGTGCCAGCAGTTTTGCCAGCTATAGCAATCAGCCCCAGCATTTT. It codes for CASSFASYSNQPQHF. The V call is TRBV27, the J call TRBJ1-5; D gene uncertain. Deletions cut 3 bases from V and 0 bases from J, with 9 bases between. This CDR3 spans 15 amino acids. Germline lookup yields CDR1 MNHEY and CDR2 SMNVEV (reference sequence).

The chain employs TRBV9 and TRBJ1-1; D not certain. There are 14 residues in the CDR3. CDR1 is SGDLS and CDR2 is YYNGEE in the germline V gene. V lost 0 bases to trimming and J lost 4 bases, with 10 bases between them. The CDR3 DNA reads TGTGCCAGCAGCGTAGCCGACGGTTTCACTGAAGCTTTCTTT. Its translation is CASSVADGFTEAFF.

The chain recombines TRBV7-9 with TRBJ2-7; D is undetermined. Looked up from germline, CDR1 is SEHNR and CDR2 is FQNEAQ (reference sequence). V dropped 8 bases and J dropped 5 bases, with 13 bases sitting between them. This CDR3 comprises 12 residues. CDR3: CASRAALNEQYF. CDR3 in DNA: TGTGCCAGCCGAGCCGCTCTCAACGAGCAGTACTTC.

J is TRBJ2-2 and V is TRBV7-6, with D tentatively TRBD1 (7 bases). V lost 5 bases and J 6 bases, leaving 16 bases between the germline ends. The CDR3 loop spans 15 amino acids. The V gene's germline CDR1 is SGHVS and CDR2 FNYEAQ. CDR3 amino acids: CASSPTTGEAGELFF. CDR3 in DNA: TGTGCCAGCAGCCCTACCACAGGGGAGGCCGGGGAGCTGTTTTTT.

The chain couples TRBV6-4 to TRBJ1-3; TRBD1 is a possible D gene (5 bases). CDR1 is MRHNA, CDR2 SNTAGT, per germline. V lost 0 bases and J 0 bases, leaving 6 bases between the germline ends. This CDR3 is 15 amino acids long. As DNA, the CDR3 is TGTGCCAGCAGTGACTCAAGGGGCTCTGGAAACACCATATATTTT. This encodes CASSDSRGSGNTIYF.

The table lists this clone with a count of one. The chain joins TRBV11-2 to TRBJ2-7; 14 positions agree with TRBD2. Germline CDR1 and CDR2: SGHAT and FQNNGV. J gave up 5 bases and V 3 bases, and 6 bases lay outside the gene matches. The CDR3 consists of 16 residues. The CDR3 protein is CASSFMGLAGVDEQYF. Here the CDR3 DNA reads TGTGCCAGCAGCTTCATGGGACTAGCGGGAGTTGACGAGCAGTACTTC. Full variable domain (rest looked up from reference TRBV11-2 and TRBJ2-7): EAGVAQSPRYKIIEKRQSVAFWCNPISGHATLYWYQQILGQGPKLLIQFQNNGVVDDSQLPKDRFSAERLKGVDSTLKIQPAKLEDSAVYLCASSFMGLAGVDEQYFGPGTRLTVT.

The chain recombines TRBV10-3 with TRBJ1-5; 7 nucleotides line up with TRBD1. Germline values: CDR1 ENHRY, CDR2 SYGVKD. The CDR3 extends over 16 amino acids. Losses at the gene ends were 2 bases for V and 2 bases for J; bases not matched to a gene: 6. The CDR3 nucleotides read TGTGCCATCAGTGAGACAGGGGCAGCGGGCAATCAGCCCCAGCATTTT. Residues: CAISETGAAGNQPQHF.

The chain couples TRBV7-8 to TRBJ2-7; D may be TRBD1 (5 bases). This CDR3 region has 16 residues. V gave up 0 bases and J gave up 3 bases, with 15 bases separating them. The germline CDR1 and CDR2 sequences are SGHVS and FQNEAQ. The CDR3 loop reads CASSLALGQGGYEQYF. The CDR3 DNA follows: TGTGCCAGCAGCTTAGCGCTCGGCCAGGGCGGCTACGAGCAGTACTTC.

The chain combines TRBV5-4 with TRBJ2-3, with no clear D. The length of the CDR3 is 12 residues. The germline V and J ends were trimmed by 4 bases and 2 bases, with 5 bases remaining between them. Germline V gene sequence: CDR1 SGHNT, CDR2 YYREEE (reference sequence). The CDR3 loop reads CASSAHTDTQYF. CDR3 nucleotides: TGTGCCAGCAGCGCCCACACAGATACGCAGTATTTT.

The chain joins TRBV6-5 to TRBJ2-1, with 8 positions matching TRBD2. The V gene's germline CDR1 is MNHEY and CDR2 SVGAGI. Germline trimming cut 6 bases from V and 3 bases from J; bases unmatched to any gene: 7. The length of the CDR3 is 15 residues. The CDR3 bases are TGTGCCAGCAGCCCTACTAGCGGAGTCTACAATGAGCAGTTCTTC. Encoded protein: CASSPTSGVYNEQFF.

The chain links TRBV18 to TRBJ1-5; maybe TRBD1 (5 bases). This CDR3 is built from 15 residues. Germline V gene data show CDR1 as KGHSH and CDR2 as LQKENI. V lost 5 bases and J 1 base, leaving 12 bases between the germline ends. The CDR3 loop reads CASSGDVGSNQPQHF. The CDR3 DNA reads TGTGCCAGCTCAGGGGACGTAGGGAGCAATCAGCCCCAGCATTTT.

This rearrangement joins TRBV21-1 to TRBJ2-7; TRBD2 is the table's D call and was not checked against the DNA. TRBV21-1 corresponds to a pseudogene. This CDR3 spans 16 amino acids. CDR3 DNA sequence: TGTGCCAGCAGTAATGGGGGACTAGCGGGATCCTACGAGCAGTACTTC. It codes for CASSNGGLAGSYEQYF.

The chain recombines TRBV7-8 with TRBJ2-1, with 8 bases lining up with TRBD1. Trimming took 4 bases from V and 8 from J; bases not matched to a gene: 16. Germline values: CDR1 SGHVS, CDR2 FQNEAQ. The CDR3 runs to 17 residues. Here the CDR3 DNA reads TGTGCCAGCAGCTCCCCCATCGGACAGGGTAACCGGGATGAGCAGTTCTTC. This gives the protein CASSSPIGQGNRDEQFF.

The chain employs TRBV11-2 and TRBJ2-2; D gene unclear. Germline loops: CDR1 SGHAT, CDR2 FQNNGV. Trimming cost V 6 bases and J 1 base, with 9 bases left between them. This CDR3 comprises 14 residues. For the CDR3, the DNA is TGTGCCAGCAGGGGATCCAAGAACACCGGGGAGCTGTTTTTT. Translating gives CASRGSKNTGELFF. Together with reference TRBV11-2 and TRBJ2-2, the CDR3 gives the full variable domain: EAGVAQSPRYKIIEKRQSVAFWCNPISGHATLYWYQQILGQGPKLLIQFQNNGVVDDSQLPKDRFSAERLKGVDSTLKIQPAKLEDSAVYLCASRGSKNTGELFFGEGSRLTVL.

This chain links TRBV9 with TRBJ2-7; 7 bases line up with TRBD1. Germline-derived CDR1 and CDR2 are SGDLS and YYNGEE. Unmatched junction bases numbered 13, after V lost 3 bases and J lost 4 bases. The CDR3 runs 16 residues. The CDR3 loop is CASSGSDRTKPYEQYF. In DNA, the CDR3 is TGTGCCAGCAGCGGCTCGGACAGGACGAAACCATACGAGCAGTACTTC.

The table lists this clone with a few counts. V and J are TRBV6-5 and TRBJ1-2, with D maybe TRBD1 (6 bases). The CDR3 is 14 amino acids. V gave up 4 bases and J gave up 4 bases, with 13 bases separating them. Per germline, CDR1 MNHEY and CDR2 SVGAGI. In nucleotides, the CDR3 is TGTGCCAGCAGTTCTCTCGGGGGCGGCTATGGCTACACCTTC. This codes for CASSSLGGGYGYTF.